This T cell receptor beta chain came from a study of blood T cell repertoires in COVID-19. Study-level background: Whether acute or convalescent, the COVID-19 samples came from the United States, Italy and Spain.

Clones were sequenced by immunoSEQ multiplex PCR, and TCRdb holds only the in-frame ones, with some missing. This sample has 200,000 to 300,000 clones; around 87% occur once, and the top ten carry roughly 1.6%. The CDR3 extends over 19 amino acids. Germline V lookup: CDR1 SGHVS, CDR2 FQNEAQ. Between the trimmed V and J ends, which lost 3 bases and 0 bases, there was a span of 23 bases. The sequenced sample was peripheral blood. The J gene is TRBJ1-1, the V gene TRBV7-8; weak D call: TRBD1 (5 bases). The sequence came from a woman aged 40-49 years who had recovered from COVID-19. The CDR3 here is CASSFYLTTGTHMNTEAFF. The CDR3 nucleotides read TGTGCCAGCAGCTTCTACCTAACAACAGGAACCCACATGAACACTGAAGCTTTCTTT.